The present T cell receptor (beta chain) was sequenced within a study of blood T cells in healthy people across ages. The use of a sample-barcoded 5' primer and a J-beta primer mix characterized a second PCR of about 6 to 11 cycles. One entry per CDR3 protein results from TCRdb running MiXCR on the 5' RACE reads. This table has about 1.6 million distinct CDR3 sequences, about 31% appearing once. Losses at the gene ends were 2 bases for V and 3 bases for J; bases not matched to a gene: 11. Germline lookup yields CDR1 MGHRA and CDR2 YSYEKL. This CDR3 comprises 17 residues. There were at least 6 micrograms of total RNA extracted from every sample.

The receptor comes from a woman younger than 45 in good health. The sequenced sample consisted of blood. J is TRBJ2-3 and V is TRBV4-1, with 7 bases lining up with TRBD2. In nucleotides, the CDR3 is TGCGCCAGCAGCCAACTGATTGGGGAGGGCCGGACAGATACGCAGTATTTT. Its translation: CASSQLIGEGRTDTQYF.